This T cell receptor (beta chain) appears in the sequencing data of a study of Ad26.COV2.S vaccination and SARS-CoV-2 variants. Sample treatment: roughly 19 received Ad26.COV2.S at low or high dose, single or two shots; five or six received placebo; per-sample allocation not given. Specimens were obtained on day 63 following the first vaccine or placebo injection. An Ad26 vector was used to express Wuhan-strain SARS-CoV-2 spike as the vaccine. The assay was immunoSEQ multiplex PCR, and TCRdb's table has in-frame clones only and misses some. The sample holds around 340,000 clones, about 88% seen once. This CDR3 has 16 amino acids. The ends lost 3 bases at V and 2 bases at J; junction bases unmatched: 5. Looked up from germline, CDR1 is SGDLS and CDR2 is YYNGEE. This clone appeared many times.

V is TRBV9 and J is TRBJ1-2, with 12 bases that match TRBD1. This clonotype originated in a person between 18 and 65 years old who received the Ad26.COV2.S COVID-19 vaccine or a placebo. Sample: peripheral blood, taken in a trial of Ad26.COV2.S vaccine versus placebo. The CDR3 reads CASSDTGTGGNYGYTF. The CDR3 DNA is TGTGCCAGCAGCGATACCGGGACAGGGGGCAACTATGGCTACACCTTC.